This entry lists 31 T cell receptor beta chains sequenced from one sample in a study of CD8 T cell repertoires and HIV-1 epitope variants. Profiled with immunoSEQ multiplex PCR; TCRdb holds only in-frame clones, not every one. The sample carries roughly 7,300 clones, around 62% recorded once. These receptors lack a known antigen. Sample: cultured CD8+ T cells derived from PBMCs. The origin of the receptors is a male donor with HIV.

The chain couples TRBV9 to TRBJ2-5; D assignment may be TRBD1 or TRBD2 (5 bases each). The length of the CDR3 is 15 residues. The V and J ends lost 6 bases and 3 bases respectively, with 18 bases between them. Germline V gene lookup returns CDR1 SGDLS and CDR2 YYNGEE. The CDR3 sequence: CASNLAGTGKETQYF. DNA for the CDR3: TGTGCCAGCAACCTGGCCGGGACCGGGAAAGAGACCCAGTACTTC. Looking up the rest from reference TRBV9 and TRBJ2-5 gives the full variable domain: DSGVTQTPKHLITATGQRVTLRCSPRSGDLSVYWYQQSLDQGLQFLIQYYNGEERAKGNILERFSAQQFPDLHSELNLSSLELGDSALYFCASNLAGTGKETQYFGPGTRLLVL.

V gene TRBV4-3 combines with J gene TRBJ1-1; D unresolved. This CDR3 has 13 amino acids. V was clipped by 0 bases and J by 1 base, with 3 bases between them. Germline CDR1 reads LGHNA; CDR2 reads YSLEER. CDR3 nucleotides: TGCGCCAGCAGCCAAGATACGAACACTGAAGCTTTCTTT. Translating it yields CASSQDTNTEAFF.

This chain links TRBV5-4 with TRBJ1-3; no reliable D call. The CDR3 has 13 amino acids. Trimming shortened V by 2 bases and J by 4 bases, and 7 bases separated the two germline ends. From germline, CDR1 is SGHNT and CDR2 YYREEE (reference sequence). The CDR3 region is CASSFVGGNTIYF. The DNA of the CDR3 is TGTGCCAGCAGCTTCGTTGGGGGAAACACCATATATTTT.

This chain uses TRBV28 with TRBJ2-5; possibly TRBD2 for D (6 bases). V was shortened by 6 bases and J by 5 bases, with 13 bases between the two germline ends. The length of the CDR3 is 13 residues. Per germline, CDR1 MDHEN and CDR2 SYDVKM. The CDR3 bases are TGTGCCAGCAGCTGGTCTCGGGAGGAGACCCAGTACTTC. Amino acids: CASSWSREETQYF.

The rearrangement joins TRBV14 to TRBJ1-2; D possibly corresponds to TRBD1 (5 bases). V was pared by 4 bases and J by 5 bases, with 11 bases between. Germline V gene lookup returns CDR1 SGHDN and CDR2 FVKESK. The CDR3 has 13 residues. The CDR3 DNA sequence: TGTGCCAGCAGCCCAACAGGATTTTATGGCTACACCTTC. Translation gives CASSPTGFYGYTF.

This chain uses TRBV29-1 with TRBJ2-1; no clear D. Germline CDR1 is SQVTM and CDR2 is ANQGSEA. The CDR3 is 13 residues long. The V end was cut by 8 bases, the J end by 3 bases, with 14 bases between. In DNA, the CDR3 is TGCAGCCCTGTCTTAGACAACTACAATGAGCAGTTCTTC. As protein: CSPVLDNYNEQFF.

J is TRBJ2-2 and V is TRBV5-4; TRBD1 aligns across 7 bases. CDR1 is SGHNT, CDR2 YYREEE, per germline (reference sequence). Germline trimming cut 4 bases from V and 2 bases from J; bases unmatched to any gene: 8. The CDR3 runs 16 residues. The CDR3, as DNA: TGTGCCAGCAGCCCCCTGGACAGGCAAAACACCGGGGAGCTGTTTTTT. Translated: CASSPLDRQNTGELFF.

CDR3 bases: TGTGCCAGCAGCTTAAACAGCGAGATTTATGGCTACACCTTC. This encodes CASSLNSEIYGYTF. The gene calls are TRBV11-2 and TRBJ1-2; no definite D call. V lost 2 bases and J 5 bases, leaving 12 bases between the germline ends. The CDR3 contains 14 residues. Germline values: CDR1 SGHAT, CDR2 FQNNGV.

This chain uses TRBV28 with TRBJ2-7; 7 nucleotides line up with TRBD1. The CDR3 covers 16 residues. Germline V lookup: CDR1 MDHEN, CDR2 SYDVKM. With 5 bases clipped from V and 3 bases from J, the junction kept 13 bases outside the gene matches. The CDR3 loop reads CASSLPTGNINYEQYF. The CDR3 coding sequence is TGTGCCAGCAGTCTCCCGACAGGGAATATAAACTACGAGCAGTACTTC.

The chain recombines TRBV2 with TRBJ2-1; possible D gene TRBD2, 6 bases. Germline CDR1 is SNHLY and CDR2 is FYNNEI. CDR3 size: 14 residues. With 6 bases removed from V and 0 bases from J, the gap between germline ends came to 9 bases. CDR3 amino acids: CASRGGVSYNEQFF. The CDR3 nucleotides read TGTGCCAGCAGGGGGGGTGTCTCCTACAATGAGCAGTTCTTC.

This chain links TRBV7-2 with TRBJ2-1; TRBD1 matches 7 bases. The CDR3 sequence is 15 residues long. The V gene end was trimmed by 5 bases and the J gene end by 8 bases; junction bases not matched to a gene: 12. Looked up from germline, CDR1 is SGHTA and CDR2 is FQGNSA. In DNA form, the CDR3 reads TGTGCCAGCAGCAAGAGACAGGGAACAAGGGATGAGCAGTTCTTC. Translating it yields CASSKRQGTRDEQFF.

The chain joins TRBV5-6 to TRBJ1-2; the D is unclear. Germline V gives CDR1 SGHDT, CDR2 YYEEEE. The CDR3 sequence is 13 residues long. Trimming removed 0 bases at V and 4 bases at J, with 7 bases between. The CDR3 protein is CASSLGELYGYTF. The CDR3 DNA follows: TGTGCCAGCAGCTTGGGGGAGCTCTATGGCTACACCTTC.

This chain's CDR3 is CASSARVGYEQYF. The CDR3 DNA follows: TGTGCCAGCAGCGCACGTGTTGGGTACGAGCAGTACTTC. The chain couples TRBV13 to TRBJ2-7; D not resolved. V was shortened by 5 bases and J by 4 bases, with 12 bases between the two germline ends. Germline CDR1 PRHDT, CDR2 FYEKMQ (reference sequence). The CDR3 sequence is 13 residues long. The full variable domain, its missing parts supplied by reference TRBV13 and TRBJ2-7, is AAGVIQSPRHLIKEKRETATLKCYPIPRHDTVYWYQQGPGQDPQFLISFYEKMQSDKGSIPDRFSAQQFSDYHSELNMSSLELGDSALYFCASSARVGYEQYFGPGTRLTVT.

This clone was seen a handful of times. The chain links TRBV6-5 to TRBJ2-1, with TRBD2 identical over 16 bases. Germline V CDR1 and CDR2: MNHEY, SVGAGI. V lost 0 bases to trimming and J lost 7 bases; unmatched junction nucleotides: 0. The length of the CDR3 is 16 residues. As DNA, the CDR3 is TGTGCCAGCAGTTACTCGGGACTAGCGGGGGGGAATGAGCAGTTCTTC. Protein: CASSYSGLAGGNEQFF.

The CDR3 sequence is CASSSGTGEYNEQFF. As DNA, the CDR3 is TGCGCCAGCAGTTCCGGGACAGGCGAATACAATGAGCAGTTCTTC. This chain links TRBV5-1 with TRBJ2-1; 8 positions match TRBD1. V shed 5 bases and J 4 bases; nucleotides not matched to a gene: 8. In germline, CDR1 is SGHRS, CDR2 YFSETQ. CDR3 length: 15 amino acids. The full variable domain, rest sourced from reference TRBV5-1 and TRBJ2-1, is KAGVTQTPRYLIKTRGQQVTLSCSPISGHRSVSWYQQTPGQGLQFLFEYFSETQRNKGNFPGRFSGRQFSNSRSEMNVSTLELGDSALYLCASSSGTGEYNEQFFGPGTRLTVL.

The J gene is TRBJ2-3, the V gene TRBV14; D is unresolved. CDR1 SGHDN and CDR2 FVKESK come from the germline V gene. CDR3 length: 17 amino acids. Trimming left V 0 bases short and J 3 bases short, with 16 bases between. The CDR3 reads CASSQDVSLKGTDTQYF. The CDR3 DNA follows: TGTGCCAGCAGCCAAGATGTGTCCCTTAAAGGGACAGATACGCAGTATTTT.

Only a few counts were recorded for this clone. The chain couples TRBV28 to TRBJ2-1, with D unresolved. This CDR3 contains 15 residues. The germline V gene encodes CDR1 MDHEN and CDR2 SYDVKM. Between the trimmed V and J ends, which lost 5 bases and 1 base, there was a span of 12 bases. In nucleotides, the CDR3 is TGTGCCAGCAGTACCGGCCAGGTGTCCTACAATGAGCAGTTCTTC. Translation: CASSTGQVSYNEQFF.

V is TRBV6-1 and J is TRBJ2-7; D is possibly TRBD2 (5 bases). The CDR3 has 13 amino acids. The ends were cut back, 1 base at V and 6 bases at J, with 10 bases in the middle. Germline CDR1 reads MNHNS; CDR2 reads SASEGT. DNA for the CDR3: TGTGCCAGCAGTGAAGTAGAGGACTCCGAGCAGTACTTC. Amino acid sequence: CASSEVEDSEQYF.

There are a few counts of this clone. This chain connects TRBV10-3 to TRBJ1-4; tentatively, D is TRBD1 (6 bases). This CDR3 is built from 15 residues. Germline loops: CDR1 ENHRY, CDR2 SYGVKD. V lost 1 base, J lost 3 bases, and 9 bases lay in between. The CDR3 DNA is TGTGCCATCAGTGAGTTGGAGGGGGCTAATGAAAAACTGTTTTTT. Translating gives CAISELEGANEKLFF.

The rearrangement links TRBV9 to TRBJ1-1; D is undetermined. The germline V gene has CDR1 SGDLS and CDR2 YYNGEE. The CDR3 runs 14 residues. V was clipped by 4 bases and J by 1 base, with 11 bases between them. The CDR3 coding sequence is TGTGCCAGCAGCCCTAAGGACGGGAACACTGAAGCTTTCTTT. Its translation is CASSPKDGNTEAFF.

In this sample, this clone turned up once. The V gene is TRBV11-3, the J gene TRBJ2-5; TRBD1 matches 8 bases. V gave up 3 bases and J gave up 2 bases; unmatched junction bases: 2. The CDR3 has 14 residues. Germline V gives CDR1 SGHNT, CDR2 YENEEA. The CDR3 sequence: CASSLGTGQETQYF. The CDR3 coding sequence is TGTGCCAGCAGCTTGGGGACAGGACAAGAGACCCAGTACTTC.

This clone came up a few times. The chain uses TRBV28 and TRBJ2-2, with D possibly TRBD2 on 6 matching bases. The CDR3 spans 14 residues. The V end lost 3 bases, the J end lost 1 base, and 6 bases lay between the germline ends. Germline V gene sequence: CDR1 MDHEN, CDR2 SYDVKM. This CDR3 is CASSFGGNTGELFF. The CDR3 DNA reads TGTGCCAGCAGTTTCGGGGGGAACACCGGGGAGCTGTTTTTT.

V gene TRBV5-4 combines with J gene TRBJ2-2; D could derive from TRBD1 or TRBD2 (6 bases each). V shed 0 bases and J shed 6 bases, with 15 bases lying between them. CDR1 SGHNT and CDR2 YYREEE come from the germline V gene (reference sequence). The CDR3 totals 16 residues. The CDR3: CASSLVVGGSPGELFF. CDR3 DNA: TGTGCCAGCAGCTTGGTAGTGGGGGGCTCCCCCGGGGAGCTGTTTTTT.

The sample holds a few counts of this clone. The V gene is TRBV27, the J gene TRBJ2-2, with D maybe TRBD2 (6 bases). This CDR3 is built from 16 residues. The V gene's germline CDR1 is MNHEY and CDR2 SMNVEV (reference sequence). Trimming stripped 3 bases from V and 1 base from J, with 12 bases between. The DNA of the CDR3 is TGTGCCAGCAGTTTCGGAGCGGGCTTGAACACCGGGGAGCTGTTTTTT. Encoded protein: CASSFGAGLNTGELFF.

J is TRBJ2-7 and V is TRBV5-1, with 8 bases that match TRBD1. The germline V gene has CDR1 SGHRS and CDR2 YFSETQ. The CDR3 extends over 14 amino acids. V was clipped by 0 bases and J by 6 bases; unmatched bases: 5. CDR3 nucleotide sequence: TGCGCCAGCAGCTTGGCCAACAGGGGGAGCGAGCAGTACTTC. This translates into CASSLANRGSEQYF.

This clone was detected once. The gene calls are TRBV19 and TRBJ2-7; D is unclear. CDR1 is LNHDA and CDR2 is SQIVND in the germline V gene (reference sequence). The CDR3 is 12 residues long. V was cut by 11 bases and J by 4 bases, with 15 bases left in between. The CDR3: CAASDGSYEQYF. In DNA form, the CDR3 reads TGTGCCGCTTCGGACGGATCTTACGAGCAGTACTTC. Complete variable domain (other parts from reference TRBV19 and TRBJ2-7): DGGITQSPKYLFRKEGQNVTLSCEQNLNHDAMYWYRQDPGQGLRLIYYSQIVNDFQKGDIAEGYSVSREKKESFPLTVTSAQKNPTAFYLCAASDGSYEQYFGPGTRLTVT.

The CDR3 DNA reads as TGTGCCAGCAGCTTGGACAGGGCCGAGCAGTACTTC. This codes for CASSLDRAEQYF. The V and J genes are TRBV5-4 and TRBJ2-7, with a possible D match to TRBD1 (6 bases). The CDR3 spans 12 residues. Looked up from germline, CDR1 is SGHNT and CDR2 is YYREEE (reference sequence). V was clipped by 0 bases and J by 6 bases, with 7 bases between them.

The rearrangement links TRBV25-1 to TRBJ1-1; no reliable D call. In germline, CDR1 is MGHDK, CDR2 SYGVNS. Trimming shortened V by 11 bases and J by 8 bases, and 15 bases separated the two germline ends. The CDR3 consists of 11 residues. The CDR3 nucleotides are TGTGCCGGCCGACAAACGGGGGAAGCTTTCTTT. Amino acid sequence: CAGRQTGEAFF.

The chain combines TRBV7-3 with TRBJ2-1; 12 positions agree with TRBD2. Trimming at V came to 5 bases and at J to 5 bases, leaving 16 bases not matched to a gene. The CDR3 contains 19 residues. Germline V gene data show CDR1 as SGHTA and CDR2 as FQGTGA. The CDR3 nucleotides are TGTGCCAGCAGCCTACCATTCCGACTAGCGGGGGCCGATAACAATGAGCAGTTCTTC. Its translation: CASSLPFRLAGADNNEQFF.

The V gene is TRBV27, the J gene TRBJ2-5; 12 bases align to TRBD2. Germline CDR1 and CDR2: MNHEY and SMNVEV (reference sequence). The trim removed 5 bases at V and 2 bases at J, leaving 3 bases unmatched. The CDR3 spans 15 residues. The CDR3 DNA sequence: TGTGCCAGCAGTGCGCTAGCGGGGGGGCAAGAGACCCAGTACTTC. Its translation: CASSALAGGQETQYF.

V and J are TRBV5-4 and TRBJ1-1, with no clear D. CDR1 is SGHNT, CDR2 YYREEE, per germline (reference sequence). The V end was cut by 0 bases, the J end by 3 bases, with 15 bases between. The CDR3 contains 16 residues. In DNA form, the CDR3 reads TGTGCCAGCAGCTTGGTGGGTCGGGAGGCGGACACTGAAGCTTTCTTT. This gives the protein CASSLVGREADTEAFF.